The 9 T cell receptor beta chains in this list originate from one sample, sequenced in a study of T cells in Graves' hyperthyroidism and ophthalmopathy. TCR beta CDR3 regions were amplified from RNA. The HTBI primer set served for first-round RT-PCR of the TCR CDR3. TCRdb ran MiXCR on the multiplex PCR reads and lists one entry per CDR3 protein. This sample carries 200,000 to 250,000 distinct CDR3 sequences, more than 15% of them seen once, and the ten largest clones take approximately 50%. Sequences were obtained from blood. Receptors originate from a man aged 50 or older with Graves' hyperthyroidism.

V usage is TRBV6-1 and J usage is TRBJ2-5; possibly TRBD1 for D (6 bases). This CDR3 comprises 15 residues. Germline CDR1 is MNHNS and CDR2 is SASEGT. Deletions cut 1 base from V and 8 bases from J, with 17 bases between. CDR3 sequence reads: CASSEVGRGSGTQYF. The CDR3 region has the DNA TGTGCCAGCAGTGAAGTGGGAAGGGGGTCAGGAACCCAGTACTTC.

This chain joins TRBV28 and TRBJ2-7; possibly TRBD1 for D (5 bases). The V end was cut by 8 bases, the J end by 0 bases, with 8 bases between. The CDR3 runs 12 residues. Germline loops: CDR1 MDHEN, CDR2 SYDVKM. The DNA of the CDR3 is TGTGCCAGCGGGGCTAGCTCCTACGAGCAGTACTTC. It translates to CASGASSYEQYF.

The chain employs TRBV5-1 and TRBJ1-2, with D unresolved. The CDR3 is made up of 16 amino acids. V lost 2 bases and J lost 3, with 17 bases in between. Germline-derived CDR1 and CDR2 are SGHRS and YFSETQ. In DNA, the CDR3 is TGCGCCAGCAGCTTCGGAGGTATCTCTGTAGACTATGGCTACACCTTC. Translating gives CASSFGGISVDYGYTF.

The gene calls are TRBV20-1 and TRBJ2-3; D is undetermined. The CDR3 sequence is 15 residues long. Germline values: CDR1 DFQATT, CDR2 SNEGSKA (reference sequence). Trimming shortened V by 0 bases and J by 2 bases, and 12 bases separated the two germline ends. The CDR3 coding sequence is TGCAGTGCTAGAGACCCTCGCGGACCCACAGATACGCAGTATTTT. Protein product: CSARDPRGPTDTQYF.

This clonotype was observed a few times. The V and J genes are TRBV12-3 or TRBV12-4 and TRBJ1-4; 7 bases are shared with TRBD1. V shed 6 bases, J shed 8 bases, and the junction held 3 bases outside the gene matches. The CDR3 totals 12 residues. The CDR3 sequence: CASSLDREKLFF. The CDR3 region has the DNA TGTGCCAGCAGCTTGGACAGGGAAAAACTGTTTTTT.

The table lists this clonotype with a few counts. This chain uses TRBV25-1 with TRBJ2-5; 7 bases agree with TRBD1. The CDR3 extends over 15 amino acids. J lost 5 bases, V lost 2 bases, and 8 bases had no gene match. CDR1 and CDR2 from the germline V gene are MGHDK and SYGVNS. The DNA of the CDR3 is TGTGCCAGCAGTGAACGGGACAGCCTGGGGGAGACCCAGTACTTC. Amino acid sequence: CASSERDSLGETQYF. The full variable domain, its missing parts supplied by reference TRBV25-1 and TRBJ2-5, is EADIYQTPRYLVIGTGKKITLECSQTMGHDKMYWYQQDPGMELHLIHYSYGVNSTEKGDLSSESTVSRIRTEHFPLTLESARPSHTSQYLCASSERDSLGETQYFGPGTRLLVL.

This clonotype was recorded many times. This chain links TRBV20-1 with TRBJ2-1; 9 bases are shared with TRBD2. Per germline, CDR1 DFQATT and CDR2 SNEGSKA (reference sequence). With V trimmed by 5 bases and J by 2 bases, 7 bases remained unmatched. The CDR3 is 15 residues long. The CDR3 DNA sequence: TGCAGTGCTCCAACCCCTAGCGGGACCTACAATGAGCAGTTCTTC. Protein: CSAPTPSGTYNEQFF.

The gene calls are TRBV20-1 and TRBJ2-3, with TRBD1 matching 9 bases. In germline, CDR1 is DFQATT, CDR2 SNEGSKA (reference sequence). The CDR3 consists of 13 residues. The V and J ends lost 7 bases and 5 bases, in that order; junction bases with no gene match: 7. The CDR3 DNA is TGCAGTGTAGAGGGACAGGGAGGAGATACGCAGTATTTT. It specifies CSVEGQGGDTQYF.

This clonotype was seen at least ten times. CDR3 sequence: CASRPQGAGELFF. CDR3 sequence (DNA): TGTGCCAGCAGACCACAGGGGGCCGGGGAGCTGTTTTTT. The rearrangement joins TRBV28 to TRBJ2-2; 8 positions agree with TRBD1. Germline V gene sequence: CDR1 MDHEN, CDR2 SYDVKM. This CDR3 comprises 13 residues. V trimming: 6 bases; J trimming: 6 bases; junction bases outside the gene matches: 3.